These T cell receptor beta chains were read from a single sample in a study of cytomegalovirus exposure and HLA in healthy donors. Profiling relied on immunoSEQ multiplex PCR, and the TCRdb table lists in-frame clones only, not all of them. Found here are around 82,000 clones, 78% of them singletons; the top ten hold less than 7%. Sequences were obtained from PBMCs. The receptor set was obtained from a male donor in good health and CMV-seropositive. The CDR3 runs from the conserved cysteine through the conserved F or W. Each record gives: D gene, V gene, J gene, clone size, CDR3 protein, CDR3 DNA. D genes are given only for firm matches. Clone sizes are given selectively: once, few, many, or a class where the clone is expanded.

d_gene: -; v_gene: TRBV4-1; j_gene: TRBJ2-2; abundance: once; CDR3aa: CASSRPTGQSTGELFF; CDR3nt: TGCGCCAGCAGCCGCCCCACCGGACAGAGTACCGGGGAGCTGTTTTTT
d_gene: TRBD1; v_gene: TRBV7-8; j_gene: TRBJ1-3; abundance: -; CDR3aa: CASSVDRGLGNTIYF; CDR3nt: TGTGCCAGCAGCGTAGACAGGGGGCTCGGAAACACCATATATTTT
d_gene: -; v_gene: TRBV5-1; j_gene: TRBJ1-1; abundance: -; CDR3aa: CASSFESEAFF; CDR3nt: TGCGCCAGCAGCTTTGAGTCTGAAGCTTTCTTT
d_gene: TRBD1; v_gene: TRBV5-6; j_gene: TRBJ1-2; abundance: -; CDR3aa: CASSLAPTGNTF; CDR3nt: TGTGCCAGCAGCTTGGCCCCGACAGGGAACACCTTC
d_gene: TRBD2; v_gene: TRBV7-2; j_gene: TRBJ2-3; abundance: -; CDR3aa: CASSESGRSDTQYF; CDR3nt: TGTGCCAGCAGCGAGAGCGGGAGGTCAGATACGCAGTATTTT
d_gene: TRBD1; v_gene: TRBV10-1; j_gene: TRBJ2-3; abundance: -; CDR3aa: CASRNETGEDTQYF; CDR3nt: TGCGCCAGCAGAAACGAGACAGGGGAAGATACGCAGTATTTT
d_gene: TRBD1; v_gene: TRBV18; j_gene: TRBJ1-5; abundance: -; CDR3aa: CASSPRQGAGQPQHF; CDR3nt: TGTGCCAGCTCACCGCGACAGGGGGCGGGTCAGCCCCAGCATTTT
d_gene: TRBD2; v_gene: TRBV14; j_gene: TRBJ2-5; abundance: -; CDR3aa: CASSHSGPQETQYF; CDR3nt: TGTGCCAGCAGCCATAGCGGGCCCCAAGAGACCCAGTACTTC
d_gene: -; v_gene: TRBV6-5; j_gene: TRBJ2-7; abundance: once; CDR3aa: CASSYSFDRSTYEQYF; CDR3nt: TGTGCCAGCAGTTATTCGTTCGACAGGTCTACCTACGAGCAGTACTTC
d_gene: -; v_gene: TRBV6-4; j_gene: TRBJ1-1; abundance: -; CDR3aa: CASSDGETAEAFF; CDR3nt: TGTGCCAGCAGTGATGGTGAGACAGCAGAAGCTTTCTTT
d_gene: TRBD1; v_gene: TRBV5-1; j_gene: TRBJ2-7; abundance: once; CDR3aa: CASSLIPGTGVSSVREQYF; CDR3nt: TGCGCCAGCAGCTTGATACCCGGGACAGGGGTCTCCTCCGTTCGGGAGCAGTACTTC
d_gene: -; v_gene: TRBV7-2; j_gene: TRBJ2-3; abundance: -; CDR3aa: CASGRGASTDTQYF; CDR3nt: TGTGCTTCAGGGAGGGGGGCTAGCACAGATACGCAGTATTTT
d_gene: TRBD1; v_gene: TRBV7-3; j_gene: TRBJ2-7; abundance: -; CDR3aa: CASSPSPQGAREQYF; CDR3nt: TGTGCCAGCAGCCCCAGCCCACAGGGGGCTCGCGAGCAGTACTTC
d_gene: TRBD1; v_gene: TRBV6-1; j_gene: TRBJ1-2; abundance: -; CDR3aa: CASSEPPDRIERYTF; CDR3nt: TGTGCCAGCAGTGAACCCCCGGACAGGATAGAGCGCTACACCTTC
d_gene: -; v_gene: TRBV7-8; j_gene: TRBJ1-4; abundance: few; CDR3aa: CASSFLSGRLFF; CDR3nt: TGTGCCAGCAGCTTCCTCTCCGGGAGGCTGTTTTTT
d_gene: TRBD1; v_gene: TRBV19; j_gene: TRBJ2-7; abundance: -; CDR3aa: CASSPGTGGSYEQYF; CDR3nt: TGTGCCAGTAGTCCAGGGACAGGGGGCTCCTACGAGCAGTACTTC
d_gene: -; v_gene: TRBV2; j_gene: TRBJ1-6; abundance: once; CDR3aa: CASRFNRALNSPLHF; CDR3nt: TGTGCCAGCCGATTTAACAGGGCCCTAAATTCACCCCTCCACTTT
d_gene: -; v_gene: TRBV6-5; j_gene: TRBJ2-5; abundance: -; CDR3aa: CASSYSGGRGETQYF; CDR3nt: TGTGCCAGCAGTTACTCGGGGGGTCGAGGGGAGACCCAGTACTTC
d_gene: -; v_gene: TRBV6-5; j_gene: TRBJ1-1; abundance: -; CDR3aa: CASSSPENTEAFF; CDR3nt: TGTGCCAGCAGTTCTCCAGAGAACACTGAAGCTTTCTTT
d_gene: -; v_gene: TRBV5-1; j_gene: TRBJ2-7; abundance: -; CDR3aa: CASSLAWGVHEQYF; CDR3nt: TGCGCCAGCAGCTTGGCCTGGGGGGTCCACGAGCAGTACTTC
d_gene: TRBD1; v_gene: TRBV7-9; j_gene: TRBJ1-5; abundance: -; CDR3aa: CASSAGTGNSNQPQHF; CDR3nt: TGTGCCAGCAGCGCTGGGACAGGGAATAGCAATCAGCCCCAGCATTTT
d_gene: -; v_gene: TRBV28; j_gene: TRBJ1-2; abundance: -; CDR3aa: CASKTLGYGYTF; CDR3nt: TGTGCCAGCAAGACTCTAGGCTATGGCTACACCTTC
d_gene: -; v_gene: TRBV9; j_gene: TRBJ1-4; abundance: -; CDR3aa: CASSVGTNEKLFF; CDR3nt: TGTGCCAGCAGCGTAGGGACAAATGAAAAACTGTTTTTT
d_gene: TRBD1; v_gene: TRBV19; j_gene: TRBJ2-3; abundance: -; CDR3aa: CASSMGTAYTDTQYF; CDR3nt: TGTGCCAGTAGTATGGGGACAGCCTACACAGATACGCAGTATTTT
d_gene: TRBD1; v_gene: TRBV9; j_gene: TRBJ1-1; abundance: -; CDR3aa: CASSGGTGFLITEAFF; CDR3nt: TGTGCCAGCAGCGGGGGGACAGGGTTCTTAATCACTGAAGCTTTCTTT
d_gene: TRBD2; v_gene: TRBV7-9; j_gene: TRBJ2-1; abundance: -; CDR3aa: CASSPILGLAGSPPFF; CDR3nt: TGTGCCAGCAGCCCGATATTAGGACTAGCGGGATCTCCCCCGTTCTTC
d_gene: TRBD2; v_gene: TRBV6-5; j_gene: TRBJ2-3; abundance: -; CDR3aa: CASSYTGGDTDTQYF; CDR3nt: TGTGCCAGCAGTTACACCGGGGGGGACACAGATACGCAGTATTTT
d_gene: -; v_gene: TRBV6-1; j_gene: TRBJ1-5; abundance: -; CDR3aa: CASSIDDTQPQHF; CDR3nt: TGTGCCAGCAGTATCGATGACACTCAGCCCCAGCATTTT
d_gene: -; v_gene: TRBV28; j_gene: TRBJ1-6; abundance: -; CDR3aa: CASKTYNSPLHF; CDR3nt: TGTGCCAGCAAAACATATAATTCACCCCTCCACTTT
d_gene: -; v_gene: TRBV27; j_gene: TRBJ1-1; abundance: -; CDR3aa: CASSTQGTEAFF; CDR3nt: TGTGCCAGCAGTACGCAGGGCACTGAAGCTTTCTTT
d_gene: TRBD2; v_gene: TRBV7-9; j_gene: TRBJ2-7; abundance: -; CDR3aa: CASSRKTSGSHEQYF; CDR3nt: TGTGCCAGCAGTCGTAAAACTAGCGGGAGCCACGAGCAGTACTTC
d_gene: TRBD1; v_gene: TRBV7-8; j_gene: TRBJ2-1; abundance: -; CDR3aa: CASSPAPGTGTYNEQFF; CDR3nt: TGTGCCAGCAGCCCGGCCCCCGGGACAGGGACCTACAATGAGCAGTTCTTC
d_gene: -; v_gene: TRBV21-1; j_gene: TRBJ2-5; abundance: -; CDR3aa: CASSKNGKGQQETQYF; CDR3nt: TGTGCCAGCAGCAAAAATGGAAAGGGACAGCAAGAGACCCAGTACTTC
d_gene: -; v_gene: TRBV7-7; j_gene: TRBJ2-5; abundance: -; CDR3aa: CASSLAGRQETQYF; CDR3nt: TGTGCCAGCAGCTTGGCGGGCCGACAAGAGACCCAGTACTTC
d_gene: TRBD1; v_gene: TRBV11-2; j_gene: TRBJ1-1; abundance: -; CDR3aa: CASSSWTGGLYTEAFF; CDR3nt: TGTGCCAGCAGCTCGTGGACAGGGGGACTTTACACTGAAGCTTTCTTT
d_gene: TRBD2; v_gene: TRBV27; j_gene: TRBJ2-3; abundance: -; CDR3aa: CASKSGSHTQYF; CDR3nt: TGTGCCAGCAAGAGCGGGAGTCATACGCAGTATTTT
d_gene: TRBD1; v_gene: TRBV19; j_gene: TRBJ1-2; abundance: once; CDR3aa: CASSPPPDRHNGYTF; CDR3nt: TGTGCCAGTAGTCCCCCCCCGGACAGGCATAATGGCTACACCTTC
d_gene: -; v_gene: TRBV9; j_gene: TRBJ1-1; abundance: once; CDR3aa: CASSVGPRGNTEAFF; CDR3nt: TGTGCCAGCAGCGTAGGCCCCCGGGGGAACACTGAAGCTTTCTTT
d_gene: -; v_gene: TRBV7-2; j_gene: TRBJ1-6; abundance: -; CDR3aa: CASSIQATLGNSPLHF; CDR3nt: TGTGCCAGCAGTATCCAGGCCACACTTGGCAATTCACCCCTCCACTTT
d_gene: TRBD1; v_gene: TRBV6-5; j_gene: TRBJ1-4; abundance: few; CDR3aa: CASSSNSGTGIEKLFF; CDR3nt: TGTGCCAGCAGTTCCAACTCCGGGACAGGGATCGAAAAACTGTTTTTT
d_gene: -; v_gene: TRBV5-5; j_gene: TRBJ1-1; abundance: -; CDR3aa: CASSTVRGNTEAFF; CDR3nt: TGTGCCAGCAGCACCGTGAGAGGGAACACTGAAGCTTTCTTT
d_gene: TRBD1; v_gene: TRBV27; j_gene: TRBJ1-1; abundance: -; CDR3aa: CASSLRGPMNTEAFF; CDR3nt: TGTGCCAGCAGTTTAAGGGGGCCCATGAACACTGAAGCTTTCTTT
d_gene: -; v_gene: TRBV10-3; j_gene: TRBJ2-5; abundance: -; CDR3aa: CAISDLRPQETQYF; CDR3nt: TGTGCCATCAGTGATTTGCGGCCCCAAGAGACCCAGTACTTC
d_gene: -; v_gene: TRBV6-5; j_gene: TRBJ2-7; abundance: -; CDR3aa: CASSYSGAPGYEQYF; CDR3nt: TGTGCCAGCAGTTACTCGGGAGCACCCGGCTACGAGCAGTACTTC
d_gene: -; v_gene: TRBV6-4; j_gene: TRBJ2-2; abundance: few; CDR3aa: CASSDRGTGELFF; CDR3nt: TGTGCCAGCAGTGACAGGGGCACCGGGGAGCTGTTTTTT
d_gene: TRBD2; v_gene: TRBV6-5; j_gene: TRBJ2-4; abundance: -; CDR3aa: CASSYNGLALTF; CDR3nt: TGTGCCAGCAGTTACAATGGACTAGCTCTTACCTTC
d_gene: TRBD2; v_gene: TRBV10-3; j_gene: TRBJ2-1; abundance: -; CDR3aa: CAIRPGLAGGPVLNEQFF; CDR3nt: TGTGCCATCAGGCCCGGACTAGCGGGGGGGCCCGTCCTCAATGAGCAGTTCTTC
d_gene: -; v_gene: TRBV7-9; j_gene: TRBJ2-7; abundance: -; CDR3aa: CASDRLSYEQYF; CDR3nt: TGTGCCAGCGACAGGCTCTCCTACGAGCAGTACTTC
d_gene: TRBD2; v_gene: TRBV11-3; j_gene: TRBJ2-5; abundance: -; CDR3aa: CASSPRDSGETQYF; CDR3nt: TGTGCCAGCAGCCCCCGAGATAGCGGGGAGACCCAGTACTTC
d_gene: -; v_gene: TRBV18; j_gene: TRBJ1-2; abundance: -; CDR3aa: CASSPPSRSNYGYTF; CDR3nt: TGTGCCAGCTCACCACCGTCCAGGTCTAACTATGGCTACACCTTC